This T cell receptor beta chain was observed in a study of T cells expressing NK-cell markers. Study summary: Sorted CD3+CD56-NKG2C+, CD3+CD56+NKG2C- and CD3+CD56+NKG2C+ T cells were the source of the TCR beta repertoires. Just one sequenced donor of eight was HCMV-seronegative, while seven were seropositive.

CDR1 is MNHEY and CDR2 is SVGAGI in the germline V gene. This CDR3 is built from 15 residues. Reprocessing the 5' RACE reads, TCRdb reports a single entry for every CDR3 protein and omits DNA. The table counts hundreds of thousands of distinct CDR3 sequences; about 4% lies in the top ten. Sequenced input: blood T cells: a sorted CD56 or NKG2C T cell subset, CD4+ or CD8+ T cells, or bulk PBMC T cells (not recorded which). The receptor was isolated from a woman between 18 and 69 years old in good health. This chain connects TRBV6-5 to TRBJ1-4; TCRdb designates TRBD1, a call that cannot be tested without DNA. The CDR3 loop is CASSSQGAGNEKLFF.